The present T cell receptor beta chain was sequenced within a study of TIL therapy for anti-PD-1-resistant metastatic lung cancer. Deletions cut 4 bases from V and 4 bases from J, with 10 bases between. The germline V gene has CDR1 LGHNT and CDR2 FRNRAP. The CDR3 spans 13 residues. This was the immunoSEQ v3 assay. This table comes from immunoSEQ multiplex PCR, and its TCRdb copy is limited to in-frame clones, with some not included. The sample yields about 59,000 clones, about 70% seen once. Time point defined: pre-treatment sample, taken before nivolumab and TIL therapy. Adults with stage 4 NSCLC were enrolled in a phase I trial.

This TCR was recovered from a person between 30 and 79 years old with non-small cell lung cancer. This specimen consisted of blood, obtained at baseline. The rearrangement joins TRBV12-5 to TRBJ1-2; TRBD1 is a possible D gene (5 bases). The CDR3 DNA is TGTGCTAGTGGTTCGTCAGGGAGCTATGGCTACACCTTC. Amino acid sequence: CASGSSGSYGYTF.